The 27 T cell receptor beta chains reported below all come from one sample, sequenced in a study of shared clonotypes between healthy human individuals. Repertoires were generated with immunoSEQ multiplex PCR, while TCRdb's copy carries only in-frame clones and drops some. Here the sample spans around 480,000 clones, 75% to 80% being singletons. Sequenced input: PBMCs. The receptors derive from a woman aged 40 to 50 in good health. Some clones in this sample may be carry-over from other donors' samples.

V and J are TRBV25-1 and TRBJ2-5, with TRBD2 matching 7 bases. This CDR3 region has 14 residues. Germline trimming cut 3 bases from V and 4 bases from J; bases unmatched to any gene: 5. Looked up from germline, CDR1 is MGHDK and CDR2 is SYGVNS. The CDR3 coding sequence is TGTGCCAGCAGTGATTCGTGGGGGGGAGAGACCCAGTACTTC. The encoded protein is CASSDSWGGETQYF.

This clone was counted once. V and J are TRBV15 and TRBJ2-1; no clear D gene. The CDR3 length is 12 residues. Germline V gene data show CDR1 as LNHNV and CDR2 as YYDKDF (reference sequence). The V end lost 1 base, the J end lost 6 bases, and 4 bases lay between the germline ends. The CDR3 DNA sequence: TGTGCCACCAGCAGAGCGGGCAATGAGCAGTTCTTC. It is translated as CATSRAGNEQFF. Based on the CDR3 plus reference TRBV15 and TRBJ2-1, the full variable domain is DAMVIQNPRYQVTQFGKPVTLSCSQTLNHNVMYWYQQKSSQAPKLLFHYYDKDFNNEADTPDNFQSRRPNTSFCFLDIRSPGLGDTAMYLCATSRAGNEQFFGPGTRLTVL.

The chain employs TRBV6-4 and TRBJ2-1, with a tentative D call TRBD1 (6 bases). Trimming cost V 4 bases and J 5 bases, with 9 bases left between them. The CDR3 is 13 amino acids. Germline CDR1 reads MRHNA; CDR2 reads SNTAGT. CDR3 loop: CASSVDSNNEQFF. CDR3 in DNA: TGTGCCAGCAGTGTGGACAGCAACAATGAGCAGTTCTTC.

CDR3 sequence reads: CASSPQGGLAKNIQYF. Here the CDR3 DNA reads TGTGCCAGCAGCCCCCAGGGGGGGCTAGCCAAAAACATTCAGTACTTC. The chain recombines TRBV7-2 with TRBJ2-4, with D possibly called TRBD1 or TRBD2 (7 bases each). Germline assignment: CDR1 SGHTA and CDR2 FQGNSA. The CDR3 is 16 amino acids. V was trimmed by 5 bases and J by 0 bases, leaving 14 bases between them.

The CDR3 DNA sequence: TGTGCCAGCAGCTTAGATCGGGCGTTGGCTGACTACGAGCAGTACTTC. Protein product: CASSLDRALADYEQYF. The chain joins TRBV7-2 to TRBJ2-7; D is unresolved. Trimming shortened V by 1 base and J by 3 bases, and 16 bases separated the two germline ends. The CDR3 extends over 16 amino acids. CDR1 is SGHTA and CDR2 is FQGNSA in the germline V gene.

This clone was seen a single time. The chain couples TRBV5-4 to TRBJ2-7, with D perhaps TRBD2 (6 bases). The germline gives CDR1 SGHNT, CDR2 YYREEE (reference sequence). CDR3 size: 13 residues. V was shortened by 4 bases and J by 3 bases, with 11 bases between the two germline ends. CDR3 nucleotide sequence: TGTGCCAGCAGCGCTGAGACTAGCTACGAGCAGTACTTC. Translating gives CASSAETSYEQYF.

The chain uses TRBV27 and TRBJ2-3; D remains ambiguous. In germline, CDR1 is MNHEY, CDR2 SMNVEV (reference sequence). With 7 bases removed from V and 8 bases from J, the gap between germline ends came to 10 bases. The CDR3 runs to 11 residues. The CDR3 protein is CASNVGSTQYF. The CDR3 DNA reads as TGTGCCAGCAACGTGGGTTCTACGCAGTATTTT.

This clone was seen at least ten times. The chain employs TRBV7-9 and TRBJ2-1; 12 positions agree with TRBD2. Germline CDR1 reads SEHNR; CDR2 reads FQNEAQ (reference sequence). The ends lost 5 bases at V and 8 bases at J; junction bases unmatched: 7. The CDR3 covers 15 residues. CDR3 in amino acids: CASSQASGRVDEQFF. The DNA of the CDR3 is TGTGCCAGCAGCCAAGCTAGCGGGAGGGTCGATGAGCAGTTCTTC. The complete variable domain, with remaining parts taken from reference TRBV7-9 and TRBJ2-1, reads DTGVSQNPRHKITKRGQNVTFRCDPISEHNRLYWYRQTLGQGPEFLTYFQNEAQLEKSRLLSDRFSAERPKGSFSTLEIQRTEQGDSAMYLCASSQASGRVDEQFFGPGTRLTVL.

V is TRBV15 and J is TRBJ2-2; D remains ambiguous. Per the germline V gene, CDR1 is LNHNV and CDR2 is YYDKDF (reference sequence). The CDR3 totals 16 residues. The ends were cut back, 4 bases at V and 7 bases at J, with 19 bases in the middle. The chain's CDR3 is CATSTSLPDRGGELFF. CDR3 sequence (DNA): TGTGCCACCAGCACCAGCTTACCGGACCGCGGCGGGGAGCTGTTTTTT. Complete variable domain (other parts from reference TRBV15 and TRBJ2-2): DAMVIQNPRYQVTQFGKPVTLSCSQTLNHNVMYWYQQKSSQAPKLLFHYYDKDFNNEADTPDNFQSRRPNTSFCFLDIRSPGLGDTAMYLCATSTSLPDRGGELFFGEGSRLTVL.

The chain carries TRBV7-9 and TRBJ2-1; possibly TRBD1 for D (6 bases). The V and J ends lost 1 base and 3 bases respectively, with 10 bases between them. The germline CDR1 and CDR2 sequences are SEHNR and FQNEAQ (reference sequence). This CDR3 region has 15 residues. CDR3 in DNA: TGTGCCAGCAGCTTAGGGTGGGACAACTACAATGAGCAGTTCTTC. Its protein product is CASSLGWDNYNEQFF.

V gene TRBV28 combines with J gene TRBJ2-7; D is undetermined. The CDR3 spans 18 residues. Germline lookup yields CDR1 MDHEN and CDR2 SYDVKM. The V and J ends lost 3 bases and 3 bases respectively, with 24 bases between them. Written as DNA, the CDR3 is TGTGCCAGCAGTTTGGTATTGCGGACCGCTTTTATCGTCTACGAGCAGTACTTC. Its protein is CASSLVLRTAFIVYEQYF. The variable domain in full, with the rest retrieved from reference TRBV28 and TRBJ2-7, is DVKVTQSSRYLVKRTGEKVFLECVQDMDHENMFWYRQDPGLGLRLIYFSYDVKMKEKGDIPEGYSVSREKKERFSLILESASTNQTSMYLCASSLVLRTAFIVYEQYFGPGTRLTVT.

The V and J genes are TRBV2 and TRBJ2-7; 9 bases match TRBD1. Unmatched junction bases numbered 7, after V lost 7 bases and J lost 6 bases. This CDR3 has 13 residues. Germline CDR1 SNHLY, CDR2 FYNNEI. Written as DNA, the CDR3 is TGTGCCAGCAACCTACAGGGGGCTGGCGAGCAGTACTTC. The encoded protein is CASNLQGAGEQYF.

The chain employs TRBV11-1 and TRBJ2-2; perhaps TRBD1 as D (5 bases). Germline V CDR1 and CDR2: SGHAT, FQDESV (reference sequence). This CDR3 is 15 amino acids long. V was cut by 1 base and J by 4 bases, with 10 bases left in between. As DNA, the CDR3 is TGTGCCAGCAGCTTAGTCGACAGACTCACCGGGGAGCTGTTTTTT. Encoded protein: CASSLVDRLTGELFF.

The DNA of the CDR3 is TGTGCCAGCAGTTACTCAACTGGGGGCTTTGGCTACACCTTC. Its translation is CASSYSTGGFGYTF. The chain combines TRBV6-5 with TRBJ1-2, with a tentative D call TRBD1 (6 bases). The CDR3 runs 14 residues. The germline V and J ends were trimmed by 0 bases and 7 bases, with 12 bases remaining between them. Germline assignment: CDR1 MNHEY and CDR2 SVGAGI.

The chain couples TRBV19 to TRBJ2-1; D remains unclear. The germline CDR1 and CDR2 sequences are LNHDA and SQIVND (reference sequence). Trimming cost V 4 bases and J 7 bases, with 8 bases left between them. The CDR3 is made up of 12 amino acids. CDR3 nucleotides: TGTGCCAGTAGTAGCAGGATTAATGAGCAGTTCTTC. It translates to CASSSRINEQFF.

The rearrangement links TRBV6-5 to TRBJ2-1; TRBD2 might be the D (5 bases). The germline V gene encodes CDR1 MNHEY and CDR2 SVGAGI. Trimming removed 5 bases from V and 9 bases from J, with 8 bases in between. This CDR3 has 11 amino acids. In DNA form, the CDR3 reads TGTGCCAGCAGTGAGGGTGGTGAGCAGTTCTTC. This gives the protein CASSEGGEQFF.

The CDR3 region is CASSLAGGTYSYEQYF. The CDR3 DNA reads as TGCGCCAGCAGCTTGGCGGGGGGGACATACTCCTACGAGCAGTACTTC. The V call is TRBV5-1, the J call TRBJ2-7; TRBD2 aligns across 8 bases. Germline V gene data show CDR1 as SGHRS and CDR2 as YFSETQ. CDR3 length: 16 residues. J gave up 0 bases and V 0 bases, and 5 bases lay outside the gene matches. The entire variable domain, with the rest obtained from reference TRBV5-1 and TRBJ2-7, is as follows: KAGVTQTPRYLIKTRGQQVTLSCSPISGHRSVSWYQQTPGQGLQFLFEYFSETQRNKGNFPGRFSGRQFSNSRSEMNVSTLELGDSALYLCASSLAGGTYSYEQYFGPGTRLTVT.

This clone occurred once. This chain links TRBV29-1 with TRBJ2-5, with 8 bases identical to TRBD2. Germline V lookup: CDR1 SQVTM, CDR2 ANQGSEA. This CDR3 comprises 13 residues. Trimming took 1 base from V and 7 from J; bases not matched to a gene: 5. The CDR3 DNA sequence: TGCAGCGTTGAAGTCGGGACTAGTGGGACCCAGTACTTC. Translating gives CSVEVGTSGTQYF.

CDR3 sequence reads: CASEAFGNEQFF. CDR3 DNA sequence: TGCGCCAGCGAGGCGTTCGGCAATGAGCAGTTCTTC. The chain uses TRBV10-2 and TRBJ2-1, with D hard to call. Germline V gene lookup returns CDR1 WSHSY and CDR2 SAAADI. The CDR3 covers 12 residues. Between the trimmed V and J ends, which lost 8 bases and 6 bases, there was a span of 11 bases.

J is TRBJ1-1 and V is TRBV6-5; TRBD1 matches 9 bases. The germline V gene has CDR1 MNHEY and CDR2 SVGAGI. Trimming at V came to 4 bases and at J to 10 bases, leaving 4 bases not matched to a gene. This CDR3 is 12 amino acids long. CDR3 amino acids: CASSSRDRAAFF. The CDR3 DNA reads as TGTGCCAGCAGTTCCCGGGACAGGGCAGCTTTCTTT.

This clone appeared a few times. The CDR3 DNA follows: TGTGCCAGCAGCCAAACGGGAGACGGCAATCAGCCCCAGCATTTT. Residues: CASSQTGDGNQPQHF. This chain connects TRBV16 to TRBJ1-5, with no clear D. CDR3 length: 15 amino acids. Germline V gene sequence: CDR1 KGHSY, CDR2 FQNENV. V was trimmed by 2 bases and J by 2 bases, leaving 10 bases between them.

This chain uses TRBV23-1 with TRBJ1-3; 9 bases are a match to TRBD1. TRBV23-1 is labeled an ORF, and its function is uncertain. V lost 2 bases to trimming and J lost 3 bases; unmatched junction nucleotides: 5. This CDR3 region has 16 residues. CDR3 DNA sequence: TGCGCCAGCAGTCAACCTGGACAGGGGCTTGGAAACACCATATATTTT. Its protein is CASSQPGQGLGNTIYF.

Ten or more counts support this clone. The chain combines TRBV5-1 with TRBJ1-4, with D tentatively TRBD1 (5 bases). This CDR3 region has 15 residues. Trimming stripped 3 bases from V and 7 bases from J, with 16 bases between. The germline V gene has CDR1 SGHRS and CDR2 YFSETQ. The chain's CDR3 is CASSSSGGVGEKLFF. The CDR3 DNA follows: TGCGCCAGCAGCTCCTCTGGGGGGGTCGGTGAAAAACTGTTTTTT.

V and J are TRBV4-2 and TRBJ1-6; 7 bases line up with TRBD1. J gave up 6 bases and V 0 bases, and 2 bases lay outside the gene matches. This CDR3 is 15 amino acids long. Germline lookup yields CDR1 LGHNA and CDR2 YNFKEQ. CDR3 sequence: CASSQDGTANSPLHF. The DNA for the CDR3 is TGTGCCAGCAGCCAAGATGGGACAGCTAATTCACCCCTCCACTTT.

The chain links TRBV6-5 to TRBJ2-1, with a weak D call TRBD1 (6 bases). The V end was cut by 5 bases, the J end by 10 bases, with 15 bases between. This CDR3 is 13 amino acids long. The germline V gene has CDR1 MNHEY and CDR2 SVGAGI. The CDR3 nucleotides read TGTGCCAGCAGTCTAAACCGGGACACAGAGCAGTTCTTC. Translation gives CASSLNRDTEQFF.

This clone showed up just once. The genes are TRBV5-5 and TRBJ2-5, with D unresolved. Germline V gene data show CDR1 as SGHKS and CDR2 as YYEKEE (reference sequence). The CDR3 spans 14 residues. V shed 2 bases and J shed 4 bases, with 12 bases lying between them. CDR3 loop: CASSLGLMGETQYF. CDR3 coding DNA: TGTGCCAGCAGCTTAGGTCTGATGGGAGAGACCCAGTACTTC.

CDR3 region: CASSDRDRGDTQYF. The CDR3 DNA follows: TGTGCCAGCAGTGACCGTGACAGGGGAGATACGCAGTATTTT. J is TRBJ2-3 and V is TRBV2, with 8 bases identical to TRBD1. V lost 3 bases and J lost 5; bases outside the gene matches: 4. CDR3 length: 14 residues. Germline V gene data show CDR1 as SNHLY and CDR2 as FYNNEI.